This T cell receptor (beta chain) was recorded in a study of blood T cell repertoires in COVID-19. Study overall: T cells, B-cell-depleted T cells, or PBMCs supplied cDNA or gDNA.

Measured with immunoSEQ multiplex PCR; TCRdb has only the in-frame clones, and not every one. This sample has roughly 84,000 clones; about 73% occur once, and the top ten carry just over 35%. CDR1 and CDR2 from the germline V gene are SGDLS and YYNGEE. The CDR3 covers 13 residues. V shed 3 bases, J shed 11 bases, and the junction held 7 bases outside the gene matches. The sequenced material came from peripheral blood. The sequence derives from a man aged 60 to 75 with COVID-19, enrolled during active disease. The V and J genes are TRBV9 and TRBJ1-1; 10 nucleotides line up with TRBD1. The DNA of the CDR3 is TGTGCCAGCAGCGACCGGGACAGGGGTACGGCTTTCTTT. It encodes CASSDRDRGTAFF.